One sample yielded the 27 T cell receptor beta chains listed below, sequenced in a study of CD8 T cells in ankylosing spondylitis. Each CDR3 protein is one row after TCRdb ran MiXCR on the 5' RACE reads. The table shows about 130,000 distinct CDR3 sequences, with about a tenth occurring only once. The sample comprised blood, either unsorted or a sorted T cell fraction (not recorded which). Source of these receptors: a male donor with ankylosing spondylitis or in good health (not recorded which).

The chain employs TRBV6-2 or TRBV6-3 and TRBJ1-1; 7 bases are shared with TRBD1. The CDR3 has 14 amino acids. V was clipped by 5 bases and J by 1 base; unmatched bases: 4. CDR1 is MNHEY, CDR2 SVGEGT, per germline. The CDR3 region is CASSRTGPNTEAFF. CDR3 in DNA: TGTGCCAGCAGTCGGACAGGCCCGAACACTGAAGCTTTCTTT.

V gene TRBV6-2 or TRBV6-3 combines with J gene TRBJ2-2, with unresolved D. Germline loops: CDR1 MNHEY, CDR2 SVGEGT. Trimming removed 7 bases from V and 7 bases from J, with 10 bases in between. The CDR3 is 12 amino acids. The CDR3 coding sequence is TGTGCCAGCACCAGACTCTTCGGGGAGCTGTTTTTT. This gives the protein CASTRLFGELFF.

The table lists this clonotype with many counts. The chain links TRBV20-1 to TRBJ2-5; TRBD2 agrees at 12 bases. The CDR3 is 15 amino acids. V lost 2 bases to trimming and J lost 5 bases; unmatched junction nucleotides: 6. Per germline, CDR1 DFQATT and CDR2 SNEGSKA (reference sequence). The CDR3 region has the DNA TGCAGTGCTAGAATGACTAGCGGGAGAGGGGAGACCCAGTACTTC. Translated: CSARMTSGRGETQYF.

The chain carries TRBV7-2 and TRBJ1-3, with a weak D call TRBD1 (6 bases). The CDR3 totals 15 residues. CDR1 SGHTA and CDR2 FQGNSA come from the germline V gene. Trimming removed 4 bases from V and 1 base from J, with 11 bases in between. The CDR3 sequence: CASSSTGLSGNTIYF. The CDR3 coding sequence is TGTGCCAGCAGCTCAACAGGGTTGTCTGGAAACACCATATATTTT.

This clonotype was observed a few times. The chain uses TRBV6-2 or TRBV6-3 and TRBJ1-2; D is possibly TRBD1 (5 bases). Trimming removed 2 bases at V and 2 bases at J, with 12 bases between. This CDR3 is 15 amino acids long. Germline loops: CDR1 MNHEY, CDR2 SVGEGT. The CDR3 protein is CASSYAVRQNYGYTF. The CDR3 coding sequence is TGTGCCAGCAGTTACGCCGTTAGACAGAACTATGGCTACACCTTC.

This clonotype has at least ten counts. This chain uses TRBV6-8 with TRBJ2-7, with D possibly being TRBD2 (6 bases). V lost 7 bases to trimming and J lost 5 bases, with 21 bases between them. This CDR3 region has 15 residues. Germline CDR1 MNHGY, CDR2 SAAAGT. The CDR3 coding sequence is TGTGCCAGCAATGCCCGGGAGACCATGCGCGACGAGCAGTACTTC. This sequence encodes CASNARETMRDEQYF.

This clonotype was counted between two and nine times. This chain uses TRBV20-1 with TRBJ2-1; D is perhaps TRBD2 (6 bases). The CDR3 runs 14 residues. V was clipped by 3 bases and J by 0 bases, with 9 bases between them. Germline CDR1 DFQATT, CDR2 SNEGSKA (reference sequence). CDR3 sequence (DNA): TGCAGTGCTAGGCTGGGGGGCTCCTACAATGAGCAGTTCTTC. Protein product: CSARLGGSYNEQFF.

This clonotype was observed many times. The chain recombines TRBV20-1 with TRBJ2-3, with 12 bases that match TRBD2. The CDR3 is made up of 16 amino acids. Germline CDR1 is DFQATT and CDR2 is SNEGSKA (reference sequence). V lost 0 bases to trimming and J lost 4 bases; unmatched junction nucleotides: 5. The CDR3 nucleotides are TGCAGTGCTAGAGATTTCTCTAGCGGGAGGGCAGATACGCAGTATTTT. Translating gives CSARDFSSGRADTQYF.

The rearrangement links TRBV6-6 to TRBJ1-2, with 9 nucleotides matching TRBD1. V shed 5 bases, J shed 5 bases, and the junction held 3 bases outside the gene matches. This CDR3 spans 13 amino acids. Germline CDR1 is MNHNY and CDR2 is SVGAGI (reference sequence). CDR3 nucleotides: TGTGCCAGCAGTCGGGACAGGGCGTATGGCTACACCTTC. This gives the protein CASSRDRAYGYTF.

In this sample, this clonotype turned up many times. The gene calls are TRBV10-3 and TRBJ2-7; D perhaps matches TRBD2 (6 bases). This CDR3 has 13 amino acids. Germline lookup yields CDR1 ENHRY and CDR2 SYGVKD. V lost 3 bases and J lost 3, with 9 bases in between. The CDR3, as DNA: TGTGCCATCAGTGACGGGAGCGGCTACGAGCAGTACTTC. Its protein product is CAISDGSGYEQYF.

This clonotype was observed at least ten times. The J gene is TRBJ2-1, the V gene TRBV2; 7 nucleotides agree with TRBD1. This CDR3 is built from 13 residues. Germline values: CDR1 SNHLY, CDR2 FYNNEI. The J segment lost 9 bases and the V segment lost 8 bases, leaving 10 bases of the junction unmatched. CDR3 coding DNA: TGTGCCAGCCGCCGGGACAGTATGACTGAGCAGTTCTTC. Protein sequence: CASRRDSMTEQFF. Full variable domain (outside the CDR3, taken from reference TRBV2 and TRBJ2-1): EPEVTQTPSHQVTQMGQEVILRCVPISNHLYFYWYRQILGQKVEFLVSFYNNEISEKSEIFDDQFSVERPDGSNFTLKIRSTKLEDSAMYFCASRRDSMTEQFFGPGTRLTVL.

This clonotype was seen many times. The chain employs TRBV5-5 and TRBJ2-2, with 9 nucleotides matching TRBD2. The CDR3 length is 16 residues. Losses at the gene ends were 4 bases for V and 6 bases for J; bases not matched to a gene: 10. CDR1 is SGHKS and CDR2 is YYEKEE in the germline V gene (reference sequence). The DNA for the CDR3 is TGTGCCAGCAGCACATCATCGGCGGGAGGGTCCGGGGAGCTGTTTTTT. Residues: CASSTSSAGGSGELFF.

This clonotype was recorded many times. The CDR3 protein is CSARVPRRGNEQFF. Here the CDR3 DNA reads TGCAGTGCTAGAGTTCCGCGTCGAGGCAATGAGCAGTTCTTC. The chain couples TRBV20-1 to TRBJ2-1; D not certain. Germline V gene data show CDR1 as DFQATT and CDR2 as SNEGSKA (reference sequence). Trimming removed 1 base from V and 6 bases from J, with 13 bases in between. This CDR3 contains 14 residues.

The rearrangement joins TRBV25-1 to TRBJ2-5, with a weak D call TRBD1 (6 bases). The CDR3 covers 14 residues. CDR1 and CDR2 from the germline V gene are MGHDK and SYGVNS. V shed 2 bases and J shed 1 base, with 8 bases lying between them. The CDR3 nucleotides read TGTGCCAGCAGTGAACAGGGGACCCAAGAGACCCAGTACTTC. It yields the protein CASSEQGTQETQYF.

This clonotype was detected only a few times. The CDR3 nucleotides are TGTGCCAGCAGCTCGACTAGCGGGAGCTTCTACAATGAGCAGTTCTTC. Translation gives CASSSTSGSFYNEQFF. The chain has TRBV11-2 and TRBJ2-1; 12 nucleotides align to TRBD2. The V segment lost 4 bases and the J segment 3 bases; nucleotides outside the gene matches: 4. The CDR3 has 16 amino acids. Germline CDR1 SGHAT, CDR2 FQNNGV.

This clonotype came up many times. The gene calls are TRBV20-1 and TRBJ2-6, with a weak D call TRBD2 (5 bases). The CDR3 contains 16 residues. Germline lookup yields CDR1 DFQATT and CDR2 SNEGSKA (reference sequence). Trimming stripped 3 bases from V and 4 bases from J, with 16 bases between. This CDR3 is CSARPWGVLGANVLTF. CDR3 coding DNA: TGCAGTGCTAGGCCCTGGGGAGTACTGGGGGCCAACGTCCTGACTTTC.

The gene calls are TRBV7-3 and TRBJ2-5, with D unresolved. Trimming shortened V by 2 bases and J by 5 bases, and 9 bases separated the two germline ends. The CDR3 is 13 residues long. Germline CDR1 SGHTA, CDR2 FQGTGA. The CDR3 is CASSLSSRETQYF. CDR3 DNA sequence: TGTGCCAGCAGCTTATCTAGTCGGGAGACCCAGTACTTC.

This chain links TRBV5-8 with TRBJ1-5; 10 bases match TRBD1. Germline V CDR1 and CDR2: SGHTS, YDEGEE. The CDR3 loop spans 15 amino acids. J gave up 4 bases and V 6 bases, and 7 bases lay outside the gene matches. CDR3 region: CASNKWTGGNQPQHF. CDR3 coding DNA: TGTGCCAGCAACAAATGGACAGGGGGAAATCAGCCCCAGCATTTT.

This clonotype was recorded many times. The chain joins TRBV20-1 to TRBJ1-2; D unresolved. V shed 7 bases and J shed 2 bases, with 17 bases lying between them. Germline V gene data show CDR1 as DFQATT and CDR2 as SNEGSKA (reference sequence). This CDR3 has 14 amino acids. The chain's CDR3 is CSVTSAGRNYGYTF. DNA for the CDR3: TGCAGTGTCACCTCAGCGGGCAGAAACTATGGCTACACCTTC.

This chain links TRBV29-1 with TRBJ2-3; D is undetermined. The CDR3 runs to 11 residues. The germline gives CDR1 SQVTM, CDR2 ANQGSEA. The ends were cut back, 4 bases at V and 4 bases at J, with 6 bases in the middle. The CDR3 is CSVGQADTQYF. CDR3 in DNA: TGCAGCGTTGGCCAGGCAGATACGCAGTATTTT.

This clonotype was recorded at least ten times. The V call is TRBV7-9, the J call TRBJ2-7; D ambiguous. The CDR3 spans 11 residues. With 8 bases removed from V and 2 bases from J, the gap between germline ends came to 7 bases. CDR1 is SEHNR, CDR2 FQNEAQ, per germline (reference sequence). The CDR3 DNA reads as TGTGCCAGCCAACGTGCCTACGAGCAGTACTTC. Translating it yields CASQRAYEQYF.

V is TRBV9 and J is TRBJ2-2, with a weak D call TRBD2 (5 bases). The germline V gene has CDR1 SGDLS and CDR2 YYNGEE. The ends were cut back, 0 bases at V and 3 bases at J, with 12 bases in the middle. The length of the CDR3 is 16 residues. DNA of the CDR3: TGTGCCAGCAGCGTAGCCGCCCAGCGGTACACCGGGGAGCTGTTTTTT. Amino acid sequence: CASSVAAQRYTGELFF. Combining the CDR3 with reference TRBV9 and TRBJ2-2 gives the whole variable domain DSGVTQTPKHLITATGQRVTLRCSPRSGDLSVYWYQQSLDQGLQFLIQYYNGEERAKGNILERFSAQQFPDLHSELNLSSLELGDSALYFCASSVAAQRYTGELFFGEGSRLTVL.

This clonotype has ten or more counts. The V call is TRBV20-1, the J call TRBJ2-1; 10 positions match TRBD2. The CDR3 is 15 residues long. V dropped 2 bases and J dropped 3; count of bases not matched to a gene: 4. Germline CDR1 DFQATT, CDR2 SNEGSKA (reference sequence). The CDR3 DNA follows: TGCAGTGCTAGAAATAGCGGGAGGTTCTACAATGAGCAGTTCTTC. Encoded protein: CSARNSGRFYNEQFF.

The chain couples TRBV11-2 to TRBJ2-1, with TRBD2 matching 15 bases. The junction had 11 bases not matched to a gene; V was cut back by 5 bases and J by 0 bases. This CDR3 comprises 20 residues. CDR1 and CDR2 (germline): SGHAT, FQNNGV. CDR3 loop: CASSANLGLAGGSSYNEQFF. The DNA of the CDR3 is TGTGCCAGCAGCGCGAACTTGGGACTAGCGGGGGGAAGCTCCTACAATGAGCAGTTCTTC.

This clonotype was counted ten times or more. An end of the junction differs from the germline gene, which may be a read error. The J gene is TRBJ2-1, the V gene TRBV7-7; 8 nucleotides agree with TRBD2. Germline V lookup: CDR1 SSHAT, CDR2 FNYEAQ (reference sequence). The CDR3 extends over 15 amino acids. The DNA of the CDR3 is TGTGCTAGCAGCTTAGATCAGCGGGAGAACAATGAGCAGTTCTTC. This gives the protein CASSLDQRENNEQFF.

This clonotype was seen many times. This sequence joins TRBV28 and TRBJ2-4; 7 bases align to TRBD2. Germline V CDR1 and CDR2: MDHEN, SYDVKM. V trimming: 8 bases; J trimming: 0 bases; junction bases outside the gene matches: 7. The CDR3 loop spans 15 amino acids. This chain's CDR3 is CASGGGIIAKNIQYF. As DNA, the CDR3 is TGTGCCAGCGGGGGGGGGATCATAGCCAAAAACATTCAGTACTTC.

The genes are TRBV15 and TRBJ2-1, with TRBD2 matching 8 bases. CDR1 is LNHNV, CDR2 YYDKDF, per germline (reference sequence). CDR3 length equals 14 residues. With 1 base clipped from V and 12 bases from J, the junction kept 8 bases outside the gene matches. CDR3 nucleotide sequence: TGTGCCACCAGCAGAGCCTTTAGCGGGATAGGGCAGTTCTTC. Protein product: CATSRAFSGIGQFF.